This passage covers 21 T cell receptor beta chains from one sample sequenced in a study of OX40 agonist ivuxolimab in advanced cancers. Clones were sequenced by immunoSEQ multiplex PCR, and TCRdb holds only the in-frame ones, with some missing. The sample has 9,500 to 15,000 clones, approximately 80% seen once. The input for sequencing was CD4+ or CD8+ T cells sorted from blood, taken in a trial of the OX40 agonist ivuxolimab. All receptors come from an adult with an advanced solid tumor such as melanoma, head and neck, liver or kidney cancer.

J is TRBJ2-7 and V is TRBV29-1, with a tentative D call TRBD2 (5 bases). Germline V gene sequence: CDR1 SQVTM, CDR2 ANQGSEA. The CDR3 consists of 14 residues. V dropped 3 bases and J dropped 1 base, with 13 bases sitting between them. CDR3 DNA: TGCAGCGTTGACGGCGAGGGCGGTTCCTACGAGCAGTACTTC. It specifies CSVDGEGGSYEQYF.

The chain has TRBV29-1 and TRBJ1-2; no definite D call. V was trimmed by 4 bases and J by 7 bases, leaving 7 bases between them. The CDR3 length is 10 residues. Germline CDR1 is SQVTM and CDR2 is ANQGSEA. CDR3 DNA sequence: TGCAGCGTTGGAGAGGGTGGCTACACCTTC. Translating gives CSVGEGGYTF.

This rearrangement joins TRBV7-6 to TRBJ1-1, with TRBD1 matching over 7 bases. J lost 1 base, V lost 1 base, and 12 bases had no gene match. Germline-derived CDR1 and CDR2 are SGHVS and FNYEAQ. The CDR3 has 18 amino acids. This CDR3 reads CASSLGGTVRLPNTEAFF. The CDR3 nucleotides read TGTGCCAGCAGCTTAGGCGGGACAGTCCGCCTTCCGAACACTGAAGCTTTCTTT.

V gene TRBV19 combines with J gene TRBJ2-7; a possible D gene is TRBD2 (6 bases). Looked up from germline, CDR1 is LNHDA and CDR2 is SQIVND (reference sequence). This CDR3 has 14 residues. V was clipped by 6 bases and J by 5 bases, with 17 bases between them. The CDR3 is CASSLTPSAHEQYF. CDR3 DNA sequence: TGTGCCAGTAGCCTTACCCCTAGCGCCCACGAGCAGTACTTC.

The chain carries TRBV28 and TRBJ2-7, with 7 bases identical to TRBD1. The CDR3 is 15 residues long. V was clipped by 3 bases and J by 7 bases; unmatched bases: 12. Germline V gene data show CDR1 as MDHEN and CDR2 as SYDVKM. Here the CDR3 reads CASSFGRTGGTEQYF. As DNA, the CDR3 is TGTGCCAGCAGTTTTGGAAGGACAGGCGGAACAGAGCAGTACTTC.

The chain is built from TRBV6-8 and TRBJ1-4; D is unclear. With 2 bases removed from V and 8 bases from J, the gap between germline ends came to 18 bases. The CDR3 is made up of 16 amino acids. Germline V gene sequence: CDR1 MNHGY, CDR2 SAAAGT. DNA of the CDR3: TGTGCCAGCAGTTACATTGACTCTTTACAAGAGGAAAAACTGTTTTTT. This encodes CASSYIDSLQEEKLFF.

This chain connects TRBV6-1 to TRBJ1-1; D perhaps matches TRBD1 (5 bases). This CDR3 contains 15 residues. V was shortened by 4 bases and J by 0 bases, with 12 bases between the two germline ends. Germline lookup yields CDR1 MNHNS and CDR2 SASEGT. The CDR3 DNA follows: TGTGCCAGCAGTGGGACACTTGATATGAACACTGAAGCTTTCTTT. Translation gives CASSGTLDMNTEAFF.

V is TRBV19 and J is TRBJ2-7, with D uncertain. The germline CDR1 and CDR2 sequences are LNHDA and SQIVND (reference sequence). The CDR3 contains 13 residues. Trimming removed 4 bases at V and 2 bases at J, with 9 bases between. The CDR3 sequence: CASSTGGPYEQYF. DNA for the CDR3: TGTGCCAGTAGTACTGGCGGACCCTACGAGCAGTACTTC.

The chain carries TRBV5-4 and TRBJ2-7, with 10 bases lining up with TRBD2. V trimming: 0 bases; J trimming: 7 bases; junction bases outside the gene matches: 4. Looked up from germline, CDR1 is SGHNT and CDR2 is YYREEE (reference sequence). This CDR3 comprises 14 residues. The CDR3 region is CASSLDLAGVEQYF. In DNA form, the CDR3 reads TGTGCCAGCAGCTTGGATCTAGCGGGAGTTGAGCAGTACTTC.

The chain couples TRBV30 to TRBJ1-2, with D perhaps matching TRBD1 (6 bases). This CDR3 is built from 13 residues. The V gene's germline CDR1 is GTSNPN and CDR2 SVGIG (reference sequence). V was cut by 6 bases and J by 4 bases, with 15 bases left in between. CDR3 residues: CACLTGTIYGYTF. The CDR3 DNA follows: TGTGCCTGTCTAACCGGGACAATCTATGGCTACACCTTC. The full variable domain, with the rest looked up from reference TRBV30 and TRBJ1-2, is SQTIHQWPATLVQPVGSPLSLECTVEGTSNPNLYWYRQAAGRGLQLLFYSVGIGQISSEVPQNLSASRPQDRQFILSSKKLLLSDSGFYLCACLTGTIYGYTFGSGTRLTVV.

The V call is TRBV4-1, the J call TRBJ1-2, with 10 nucleotides matching TRBD1. The CDR3 totals 15 residues. Trimming removed 1 base from V and 8 bases from J; junction bases left unmatched: 7. In germline, CDR1 is MGHRA, CDR2 YSYEKL. CDR3 amino acids: CASSQGWGQGLGYTF. The CDR3 region has the DNA TGCGCCAGCAGCCAAGGCTGGGGACAGGGGCTCGGCTACACCTTC.

This clone turned up a few times. V is TRBV7-3 and J is TRBJ1-2; possible D gene TRBD1, 5 bases. The CDR3 consists of 13 residues. The germline V and J ends were trimmed by 6 bases and 2 bases, with 10 bases remaining between them. The V gene's germline CDR1 is SGHTA and CDR2 FQGTGA. This CDR3 reads CASSEGPNYGYTF. DNA for the CDR3: TGTGCCAGCAGTGAGGGGCCGAACTATGGCTACACCTTC.

The rearrangement joins TRBV27 to TRBJ1-1; D not certain. V lost 9 bases to trimming and J lost 5 bases, with 16 bases between them. CDR3 length: 13 residues. Germline lookup yields CDR1 MNHEY and CDR2 SMNVEV (reference sequence). The CDR3 loop is CASFAGRRTEAFF. In nucleotides, the CDR3 is TGTGCCAGTTTTGCGGGTAGGAGGACTGAAGCTTTCTTT.

In this sample, this clone is medium-sized. The V and J genes are TRBV27 and TRBJ1-2, with D unresolved. The CDR3 extends over 13 amino acids. Germline-derived CDR1 and CDR2 are MNHEY and SMNVEV (reference sequence). Trimming shortened V by 0 bases and J by 6 bases, and 8 bases separated the two germline ends. The DNA for the CDR3 is TGTGCCAGCAGTTTATCCAGGAGGGATGGCTACACCTTC. This sequence encodes CASSLSRRDGYTF.

The chain employs TRBV7-2 and TRBJ2-7, with D hard to call. The CDR3 has 14 amino acids. Germline V gene lookup returns CDR1 SGHTA and CDR2 FQGNSA. V lost 1 base and J lost 3, with 10 bases in between. The CDR3, as DNA: TGTGCCAGCAGCTTAGGTTTATACGGCTACGAGCAGTACTTC. This encodes CASSLGLYGYEQYF.

The rearrangement links TRBV29-1 to TRBJ2-1; TRBD1 is a possible D gene (5 bases). This CDR3 has 15 residues. The V and J ends lost 1 base and 2 bases respectively, with 12 bases between them. Germline values: CDR1 SQVTM, CDR2 ANQGSEA. The CDR3 DNA reads as TGCAGCGTTGAAGGTAATGGCAGGGCCTACAATGAGCAGTTCTTC. Translated, it gives CSVEGNGRAYNEQFF.

CDR3 sequence (DNA): TGTGCAATCATAAGGGGCACTGAAGCTTTCTTT. As protein: CAIIRGTEAFF. The rearrangement uses TRBV12-2 and TRBJ1-1; the table names TRBD1, a call not compared with the DNA. TRBV12-2 is assigned pseudogene status. The CDR3 totals 11 residues.

J is TRBJ2-7 and V is TRBV5-1, with TRBD2 matching 13 bases. The CDR3 is 14 amino acids. Germline-derived CDR1 and CDR2 are SGHRS and YFSETQ. V lost 3 bases to trimming and J lost 7 bases; unmatched junction nucleotides: 4. The CDR3 spells CASSWTSGSWEQYF. Written as DNA, the CDR3 is TGCGCCAGCAGCTGGACTAGCGGGAGTTGGGAGCAGTACTTC.

Only one count was recorded for this clone. This rearrangement joins TRBV9 to TRBJ1-3, with 7 bases matching TRBD1. The germline gives CDR1 SGDLS, CDR2 YYNGEE. The ends lost 2 bases at V and 4 bases at J; junction bases unmatched: 12. There are 17 residues in the CDR3. The CDR3 nucleotides are TGTGCCAGCAGCGTTTGGGACAGCGCCCTAGAAGGAAACACCATATATTTT. Translated, it gives CASSVWDSALEGNTIYF.

This chain joins TRBV6-5 and TRBJ1-3; TRBD1 aligns across 12 bases. The CDR3 runs to 15 residues. V dropped 5 bases and J dropped 4; count of bases not matched to a gene: 3. Germline V CDR1 and CDR2: MNHEY, SVGAGI. Here the CDR3 reads CASSTGTGGGNTIYF. The CDR3 DNA follows: TGTGCCAGCAGTACCGGGACAGGGGGCGGAAACACCATATATTTT.

On this clone: The germline gene is not matched at one end of the junction; a read error may be the cause. The chain links TRBV27 to TRBJ2-7; TRBD1 agrees at 8 bases. This CDR3 contains 16 residues. Per germline, CDR1 MNHEY and CDR2 SMNVEV (reference sequence). CDR3 nucleotide sequence: TGTGCCAGCACTTCGGCGGTCAGGGGGCACTCCGACGAGCAGTACTTC. Protein sequence: CASTSAVRGHSDEQYF.